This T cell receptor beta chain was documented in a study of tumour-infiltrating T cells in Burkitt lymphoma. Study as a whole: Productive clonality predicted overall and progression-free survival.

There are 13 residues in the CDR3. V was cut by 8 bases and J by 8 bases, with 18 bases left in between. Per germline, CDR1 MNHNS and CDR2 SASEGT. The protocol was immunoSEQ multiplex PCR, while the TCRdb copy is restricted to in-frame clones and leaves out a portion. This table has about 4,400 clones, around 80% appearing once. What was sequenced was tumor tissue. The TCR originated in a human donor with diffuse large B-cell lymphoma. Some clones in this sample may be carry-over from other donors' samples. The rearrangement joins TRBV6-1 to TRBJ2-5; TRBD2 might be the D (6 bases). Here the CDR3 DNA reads TGTGCCAGCCTGGGGGGTGGGGCCGGCACCCAGTACTTC. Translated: CASLGGGAGTQYF.